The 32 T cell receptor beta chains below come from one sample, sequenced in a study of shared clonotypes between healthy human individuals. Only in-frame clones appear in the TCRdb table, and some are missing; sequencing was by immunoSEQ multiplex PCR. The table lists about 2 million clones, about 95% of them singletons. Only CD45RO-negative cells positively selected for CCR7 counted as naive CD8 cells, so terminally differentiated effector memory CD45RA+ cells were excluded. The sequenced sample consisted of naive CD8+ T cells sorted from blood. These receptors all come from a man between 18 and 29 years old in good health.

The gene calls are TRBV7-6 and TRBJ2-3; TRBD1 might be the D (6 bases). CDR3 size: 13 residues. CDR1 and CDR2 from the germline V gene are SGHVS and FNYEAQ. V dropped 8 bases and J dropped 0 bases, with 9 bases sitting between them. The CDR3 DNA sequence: TGTGCCAGCCGAGGACAGAGCACAGATACGCAGTATTTT. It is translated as CASRGQSTDTQYF. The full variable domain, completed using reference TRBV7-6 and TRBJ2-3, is GAGVSQSPRYKVTKRGQDVALRCDPISGHVSLYWYRQALGQGPEFLTYFNYEAQQDKSGLPNDRFSAERPEGSISTLTIQRTEQRDSAMYRCASRGQSTDTQYFGPGTRLTVL.

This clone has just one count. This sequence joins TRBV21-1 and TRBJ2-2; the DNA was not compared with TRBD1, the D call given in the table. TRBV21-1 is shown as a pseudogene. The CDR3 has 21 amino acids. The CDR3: CASSKGRTGTGPYPNTGELFF. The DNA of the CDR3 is TGTGCCAGCAGCAAAGGTCGGACCGGGACAGGGCCCTATCCGAACACCGGGGAGCTGTTTTTT.

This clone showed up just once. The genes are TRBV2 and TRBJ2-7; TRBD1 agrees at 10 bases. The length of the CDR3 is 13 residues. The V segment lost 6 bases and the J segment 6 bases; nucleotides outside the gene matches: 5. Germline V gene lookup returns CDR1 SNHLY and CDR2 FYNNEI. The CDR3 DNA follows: TGTGCCAGCAGCTCTGGGACAGGGGTCGAGCAGTACTTC. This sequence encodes CASSSGTGVEQYF.

CDR3: CASSESALYYEQYF. CDR3 sequence (DNA): TGTGCCAGCAGTGAATCGGCGCTTTACTACGAGCAGTACTTC. This chain links TRBV25-1 with TRBJ2-7; no clear D gene. CDR1 is MGHDK, CDR2 SYGVNS, per germline. With 1 base removed from V and 3 bases from J, the gap between germline ends came to 10 bases. The CDR3 extends over 14 amino acids.

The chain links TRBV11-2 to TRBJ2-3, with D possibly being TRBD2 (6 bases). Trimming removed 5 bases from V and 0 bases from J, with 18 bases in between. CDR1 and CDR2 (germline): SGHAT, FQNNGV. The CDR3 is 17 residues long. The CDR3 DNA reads TGTGCCAGCAGCCTACTGGGGCTAGCGAAAAGCACAGATACGCAGTATTTT. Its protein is CASSLLGLAKSTDTQYF.

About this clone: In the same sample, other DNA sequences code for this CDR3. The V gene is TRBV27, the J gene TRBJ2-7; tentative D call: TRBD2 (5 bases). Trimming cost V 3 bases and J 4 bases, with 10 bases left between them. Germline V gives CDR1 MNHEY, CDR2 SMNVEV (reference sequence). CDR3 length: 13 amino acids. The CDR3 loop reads CASSFGGSYEQYF. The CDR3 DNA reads TGTGCCAGCAGTTTTGGCGGGTCGTACGAGCAGTACTTC.

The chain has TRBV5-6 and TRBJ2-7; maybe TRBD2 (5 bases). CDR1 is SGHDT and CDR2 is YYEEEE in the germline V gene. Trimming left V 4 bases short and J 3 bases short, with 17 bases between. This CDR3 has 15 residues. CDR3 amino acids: CASSPRADGFYEQYF. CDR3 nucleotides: TGTGCCAGCAGCCCGAGGGCCGACGGGTTCTACGAGCAGTACTTC.

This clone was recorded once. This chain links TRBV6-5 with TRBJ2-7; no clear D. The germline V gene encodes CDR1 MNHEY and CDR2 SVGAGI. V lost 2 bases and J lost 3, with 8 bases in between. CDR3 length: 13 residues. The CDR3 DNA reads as TGTGCCAGCAGTTACACCTCCTTCTACGAGCAGTACTTC. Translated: CASSYTSFYEQYF.

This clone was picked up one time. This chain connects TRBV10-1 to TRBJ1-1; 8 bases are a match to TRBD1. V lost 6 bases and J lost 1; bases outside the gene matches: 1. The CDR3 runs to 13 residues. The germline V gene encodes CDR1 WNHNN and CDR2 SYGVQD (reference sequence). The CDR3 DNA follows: TGCGCCAGCAGGCAGGGGGCGAACACTGAAGCTTTCTTT. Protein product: CASRQGANTEAFF.

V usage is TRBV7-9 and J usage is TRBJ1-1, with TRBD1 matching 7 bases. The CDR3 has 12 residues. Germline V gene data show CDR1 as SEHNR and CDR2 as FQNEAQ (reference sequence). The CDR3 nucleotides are TGTGCTACCGGGGACAGCTATTTTGAAGCTTTCTTT. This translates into CATGDSYFEAFF.

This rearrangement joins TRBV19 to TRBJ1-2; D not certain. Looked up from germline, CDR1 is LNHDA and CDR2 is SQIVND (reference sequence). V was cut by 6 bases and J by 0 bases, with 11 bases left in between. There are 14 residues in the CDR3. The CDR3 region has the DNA TGTGCCAGTAGCTCAGGATCCTCTAACTATGGCTACACCTTC. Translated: CASSSGSSNYGYTF.

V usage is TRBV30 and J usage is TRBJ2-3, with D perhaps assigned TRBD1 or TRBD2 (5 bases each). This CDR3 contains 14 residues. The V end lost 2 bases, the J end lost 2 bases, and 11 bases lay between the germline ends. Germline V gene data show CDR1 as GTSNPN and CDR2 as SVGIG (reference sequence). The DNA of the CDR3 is TGTGCCTGGAGTCTGGGGGTTAACACAGATACGCAGTATTTT. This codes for CAWSLGVNTDTQYF.

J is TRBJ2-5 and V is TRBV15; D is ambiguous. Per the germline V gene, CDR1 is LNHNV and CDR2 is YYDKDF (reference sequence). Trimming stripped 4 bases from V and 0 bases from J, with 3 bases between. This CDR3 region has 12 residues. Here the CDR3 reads CATSTNQETQYF. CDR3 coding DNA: TGTGCCACCAGCACGAACCAAGAGACCCAGTACTTC.

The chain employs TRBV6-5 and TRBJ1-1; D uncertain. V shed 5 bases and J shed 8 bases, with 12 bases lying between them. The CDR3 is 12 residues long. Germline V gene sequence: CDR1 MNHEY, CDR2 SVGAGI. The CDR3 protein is CASSGPGSEAFF. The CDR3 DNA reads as TGTGCCAGCAGTGGCCCGGGCTCGGAAGCTTTCTTT.

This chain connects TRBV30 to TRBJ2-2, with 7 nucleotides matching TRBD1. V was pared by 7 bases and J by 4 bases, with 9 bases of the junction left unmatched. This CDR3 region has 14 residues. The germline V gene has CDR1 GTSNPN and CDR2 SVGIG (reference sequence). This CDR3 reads CAFEHRGVTGELFF. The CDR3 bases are TGTGCCTTTGAACACAGGGGTGTCACCGGGGAGCTGTTTTTT.

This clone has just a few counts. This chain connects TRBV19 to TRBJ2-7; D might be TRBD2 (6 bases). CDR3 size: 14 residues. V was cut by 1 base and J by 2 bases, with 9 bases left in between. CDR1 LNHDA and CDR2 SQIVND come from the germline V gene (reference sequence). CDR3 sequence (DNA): TGTGCCAGTAGTATAGCGGGACTTCCCTACGAGCAGTACTTC. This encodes CASSIAGLPYEQYF.

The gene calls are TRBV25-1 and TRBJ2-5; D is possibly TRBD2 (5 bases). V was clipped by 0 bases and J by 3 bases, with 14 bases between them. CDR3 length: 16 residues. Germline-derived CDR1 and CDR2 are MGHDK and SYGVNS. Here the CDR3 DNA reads TGTGCCAGCAGTGAATATTCGAGGTCGGGGAAAGAGACCCAGTACTTC. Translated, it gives CASSEYSRSGKETQYF.

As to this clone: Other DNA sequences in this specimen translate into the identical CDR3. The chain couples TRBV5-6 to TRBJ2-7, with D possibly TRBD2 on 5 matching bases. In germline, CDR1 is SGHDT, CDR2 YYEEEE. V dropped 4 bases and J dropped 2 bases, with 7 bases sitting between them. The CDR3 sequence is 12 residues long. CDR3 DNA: TGTGCCAGCAGCCTCGGGACCTACGAGCAGTACTTC. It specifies CASSLGTYEQYF.

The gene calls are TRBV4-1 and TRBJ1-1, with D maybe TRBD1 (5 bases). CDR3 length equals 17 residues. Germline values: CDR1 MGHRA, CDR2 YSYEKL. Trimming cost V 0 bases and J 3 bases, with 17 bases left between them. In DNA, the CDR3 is TGCGCCAGCAGCCAAGAGGGGGTGTACGGAATTGACACTGAAGCTTTCTTT. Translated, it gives CASSQEGVYGIDTEAFF.

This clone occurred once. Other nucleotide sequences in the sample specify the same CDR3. The CDR3 DNA reads as TGTGCCAGCAGTGTTCAGGGCGGCAATCAGCCCCAGCATTTT. This sequence encodes CASSVQGGNQPQHF. The chain is built from TRBV27 and TRBJ1-5, with D possibly TRBD1 on 5 matching bases. The germline V gene encodes CDR1 MNHEY and CDR2 SMNVEV (reference sequence). V lost 5 bases, J lost 2 bases, and 10 bases lay in between. CDR3 size: 14 residues.

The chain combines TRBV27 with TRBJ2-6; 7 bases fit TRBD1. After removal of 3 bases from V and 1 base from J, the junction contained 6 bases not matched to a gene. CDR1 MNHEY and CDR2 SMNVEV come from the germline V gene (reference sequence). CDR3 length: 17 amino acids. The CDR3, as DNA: TGTGCCAGCAGTTTGGGACAGTTAGGGTCTGGGGCCAACGTCCTGACTTTC. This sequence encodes CASSLGQLGSGANVLTF.

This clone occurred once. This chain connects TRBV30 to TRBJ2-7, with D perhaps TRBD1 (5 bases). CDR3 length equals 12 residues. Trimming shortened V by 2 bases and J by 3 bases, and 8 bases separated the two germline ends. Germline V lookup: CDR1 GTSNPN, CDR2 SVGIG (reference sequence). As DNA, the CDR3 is TGTGCCTGGAGTCTGGGGCACTACGAGCAGTACTTC. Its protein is CAWSLGHYEQYF.

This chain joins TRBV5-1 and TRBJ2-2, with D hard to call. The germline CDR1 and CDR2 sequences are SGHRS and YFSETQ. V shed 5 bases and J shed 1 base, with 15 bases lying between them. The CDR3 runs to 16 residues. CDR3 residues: CASSYGSSRNTGELFF. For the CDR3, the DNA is TGCGCCAGCAGTTACGGCTCAAGTCGGAACACCGGGGAGCTGTTTTTT.

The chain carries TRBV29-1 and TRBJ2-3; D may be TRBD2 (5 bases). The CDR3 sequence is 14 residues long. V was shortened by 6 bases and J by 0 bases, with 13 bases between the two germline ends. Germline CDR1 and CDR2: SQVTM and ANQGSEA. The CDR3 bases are TGCAGCGTCGGGGAAGCGACTAGCACAGATACGCAGTATTTT. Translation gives CSVGEATSTDTQYF.

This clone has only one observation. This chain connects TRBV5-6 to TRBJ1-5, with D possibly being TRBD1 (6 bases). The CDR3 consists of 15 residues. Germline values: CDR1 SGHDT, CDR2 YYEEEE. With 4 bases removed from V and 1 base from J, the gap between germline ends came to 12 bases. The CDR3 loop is CASSRSTGSNQPQHF. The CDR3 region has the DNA TGTGCCAGCAGCCGATCTACAGGGAGCAATCAGCCCCAGCATTTT.

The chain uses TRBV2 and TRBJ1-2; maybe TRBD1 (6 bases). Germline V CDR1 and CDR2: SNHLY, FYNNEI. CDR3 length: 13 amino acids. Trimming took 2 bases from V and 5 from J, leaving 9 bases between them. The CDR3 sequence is CASSERQGYGYTF. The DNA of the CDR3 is TGTGCCAGCAGTGAACGGCAGGGGTATGGCTACACCTTC.

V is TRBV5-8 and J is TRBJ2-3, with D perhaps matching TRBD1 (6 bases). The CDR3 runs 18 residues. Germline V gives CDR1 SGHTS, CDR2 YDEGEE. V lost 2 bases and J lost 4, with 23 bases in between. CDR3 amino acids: CASSLIYILSQGSDTQYF. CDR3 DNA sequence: TGTGCCAGCAGCTTAATTTATATCCTTTCCCAGGGGTCAGATACGCAGTATTTT.

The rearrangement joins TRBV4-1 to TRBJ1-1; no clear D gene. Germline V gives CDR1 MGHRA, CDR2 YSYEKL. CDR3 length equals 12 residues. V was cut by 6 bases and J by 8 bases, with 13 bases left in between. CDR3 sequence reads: CASSTSGPEAFF. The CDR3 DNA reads TGCGCCAGCAGTACTTCAGGCCCCGAAGCTTTCTTT.

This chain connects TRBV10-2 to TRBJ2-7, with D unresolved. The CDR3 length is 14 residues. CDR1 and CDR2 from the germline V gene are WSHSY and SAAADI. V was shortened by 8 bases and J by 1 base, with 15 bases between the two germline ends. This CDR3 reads CASSGYRVSYEQYF. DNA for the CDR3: TGCGCCAGCTCAGGTTATAGGGTTTCCTACGAGCAGTACTTC.

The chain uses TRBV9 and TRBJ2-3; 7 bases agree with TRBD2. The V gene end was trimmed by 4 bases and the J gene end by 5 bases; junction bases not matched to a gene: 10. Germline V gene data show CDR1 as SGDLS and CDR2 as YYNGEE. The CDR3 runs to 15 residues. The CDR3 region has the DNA TGTGCCAGCAGCTTGGGACTACCCAAACTAGATACGCAGTATTTT. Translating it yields CASSLGLPKLDTQYF.

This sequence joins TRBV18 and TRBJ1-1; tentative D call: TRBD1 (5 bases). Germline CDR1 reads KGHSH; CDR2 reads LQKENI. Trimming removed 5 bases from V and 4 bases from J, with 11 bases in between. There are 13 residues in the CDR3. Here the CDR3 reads CASSMGGGTEAFF. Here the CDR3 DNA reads TGTGCCAGCTCAATGGGGGGAGGCACTGAAGCTTTCTTT.

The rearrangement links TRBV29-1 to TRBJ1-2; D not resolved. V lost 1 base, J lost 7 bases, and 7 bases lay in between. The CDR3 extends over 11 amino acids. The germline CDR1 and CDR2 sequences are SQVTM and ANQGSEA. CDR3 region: CSVEVGFGYTF. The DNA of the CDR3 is TGCAGCGTTGAAGTGGGTTTTGGCTACACCTTC.